The 6 T cell receptor beta chains reported below all come from one sample, sequenced in a study of T cells expressing NK-cell markers. TCRdb reprocessed the 5' RACE reads and stores each CDR3 protein as one record, lacking DNA. Recorded here are about 110,000 distinct CDR3 sequences; the top ten clones represent about 18%. The sample taken for sequencing was blood T cells: a sorted CD56 or NKG2C T cell subset, CD4+ or CD8+ T cells, or bulk PBMC T cells (not recorded which). The receptors were sampled from a woman between 18 and 70 years old in good health.

The gene calls are TRBV9 and TRBJ1-2. This CDR3 is 14 amino acids long. Germline V gene data show CDR1 as SGDLS and CDR2 as YYNGEE. The chain's CDR3 is CASSVGEGLYGYTF.

This chain connects TRBV4-3 to TRBJ2-3; TCRdb's assignment of TRBD1 cannot be checked, as there is no DNA. From germline, CDR1 is LGHNA and CDR2 YSLEER. The CDR3 consists of 16 residues. The CDR3 loop is CASSQGRGDHTDTQYF.

The chain joins TRBV29-1 to TRBJ2-7. Looked up from germline, CDR1 is SQVTM and CDR2 is ANQGSEA. This CDR3 is built from 11 residues. CDR3 loop: CSVESGYEQYF.

The chain recombines TRBV28 with TRBJ2-7; the D gene TCRdb calls, TRBD2, cannot be checked with no DNA. The CDR3 totals 15 residues. Germline lookup yields CDR1 MDHEN and CDR2 SYDVKM. CDR3 amino acids: CASNPGLADFGEQYF. Full variable domain (rest looked up from reference TRBV28 and TRBJ2-7): DVKVTQSSRYLVKRTGEKVFLECVQDMDHENMFWYRQDPGLGLRLIYFSYDVKMKEKGDIPEGYSVSREKKERFSLILESASTNQTSMYLCASNPGLADFGEQYFGPGTRLTVT.

The chain is built from TRBV6-5 and TRBJ1-6. Germline loops: CDR1 MNHEY, CDR2 SVGAGI. The CDR3 length is 12 residues. CDR3: CASSYPDSPLHF.

J is TRBJ2-1 and V is TRBV24-1; absent DNA, TCRdb's TRBD1 call cannot be checked. CDR3 length: 15 residues. Germline V CDR1 and CDR2: KGHDR, SFDVKD. The CDR3 loop reads CATSVGQGAYNEQFF.